The T cell receptor beta chain described here comes from a study of blood T cell repertoires in COVID-19. Original processing notes: Cell counts per sample came from amplifying reference gene primers. Some clones are missing from TCRdb's copy, which holds only in-frame ones; the method was immunoSEQ multiplex PCR. That table gives V, J and clone size, and the DNA gave D and trimming. The repertoire consists of 150,000 to 200,000 clones, with 88% occurring once and the leading ten covering about 4.2%. V lost 5 bases and J lost 3, with 16 bases in between. CDR1 and CDR2 (germline): SEHNR, FQNEAQ (reference sequence). The CDR3 contains 15 residues.

Sequenced input: peripheral blood. The genes are TRBV7-9 and TRBJ2-5, with D possibly TRBD1 on 5 matching bases. The TCR comes from a human donor in a cohort sampled during active COVID-19. Here the CDR3 reads CASSPGKGWEETQYF. CDR3 bases: TGTGCCAGCAGCCCAGGGAAAGGGTGGGAAGAGACCCAGTACTTC.